The TCR beta chain under discussion was sequenced for a study of naive and memory T cell subsets. Ligated cDNA underwent four rounds of PCR with nested alpha and beta constant region primers and SP2. TCRdb re-analysed the UMI-ligation and nested PCR reads in MiXCR, keeping a single row per CDR3 protein. This sample has approximately 37,000 distinct CDR3 sequences, with approximately 11% found just once. This clonotype occurred many times. Its matching antigen is unknown. As to treatment: skin biopsy from PPD injection site in Mantoux-positive individual. A UMI-containing oligonucleotide was joined by 3' ligation to the TCR cDNA template. With 5 bases removed from V and 8 bases from J, the gap between germline ends came to 10 bases. This CDR3 spans 11 amino acids. Germline V gene lookup returns CDR1 SQVTM and CDR2 ANQGSEA. Overall study findings and caveats: Reportedly, tuberculin skin test sites gave far more TCRs than other biopsies. TCR transcript changes with activation or differentiation may affect this RNA method.

J is TRBJ2-1 and V is TRBV29-1; D is perhaps TRBD2 (6 bases). The source was skin, collected from a tuberculin skin test site. This clonotype originated in an adult in good health. The CDR3 here is CSVLPGDEQFF. Here the CDR3 DNA reads TGCAGCGTTCTTCCGGGGGATGAGCAGTTCTTC.